This T cell receptor (beta chain) was observed in a study of blood T cells in healthy people across ages. In the study overall: About one barcoded beta molecule per two T cells was captured by template switching.

It was 8 to 10 milliliters of peripheral blood that were drawn from each donor. Per sample, at least 5 micrograms of total RNA were extracted. This clonotype was counted only a few times. Then a second PCR, running about 6 to 12 cycles, was carried out with a sample-barcoded 5' primer and a J-beta primer mix. Every molecule of cDNA carried a tag from a template-switch adaptor with 12 random nucleotides. TCRdb re-called the 5' RACE reads through MiXCR, storing one row per CDR3 protein. The profile shows some 900,000 distinct CDR3 sequences, about 48% of them singletons. The CDR3 is 15 amino acids. V dropped 6 bases and J dropped 6; count of bases not matched to a gene: 8. Germline CDR1 is LNHDA and CDR2 is SQIVND (reference sequence).

This chain connects TRBV19 to TRBJ2-1; the match to TRBD2 covers 10 bases. The source material was blood. This clonotype was sampled from a man younger than 40 in good health. CDR3 coding DNA: TGTGCCAGTAGGACCCTAGCGGGGGAAAGCAATGAGCAGTTCTTC. This codes for CASRTLAGESNEQFF. Variable domain in full (rest from reference TRBV19 and TRBJ2-1): DGGITQSPKYLFRKEGQNVTLSCEQNLNHDAMYWYRQDPGQGLRLIYYSQIVNDFQKGDIAEGYSVSREKKESFPLTVTSAQKNPTAFYLCASRTLAGESNEQFFGPGTRLTVL.